This T cell receptor (beta chain) was retrieved from a study of cytomegalovirus exposure and HLA in healthy donors (dated by TCRdb to 2017 to 2019). A note on the overall study: An earlier analysis of 587 of the donors reported about 300 Gb of sequence data and some 110 million unique TCR beta sequences obtained from 150 million to 200 million T cells. Donor age, sex, ethnicity and CMV serostatus were compiled together with the repertoire data. Across under 500 genotyped donors of the cohort, an average of roughly 200,000 unique TCR beta nucleotide sequences per donor were sequenced, and roughly a sixth of those sequences were non-productive. Rather than using new phenotypic data, the later analysis identified candidate immune exposures from TCR beta sequences and from how often those sequences occurred across donors. A later analysis re-analyzed previously published TCR beta repertoires from hundreds of donors and added high-resolution HLA genotyping to study TCR occurrence patterns. Class I and class II HLA loci were covered by the typing at four-digit resolution. The study was designed to test whether signatures of past pathogen exposure could be identified by cataloging public T cell receptors. Using immunosequencing, the study profiled T cell repertoires from approximately 700 subjects and related those repertoires to cytomegalovirus serostatus. An early release covering about 600 HLA-typed donors comprised approximately 290 gigabases of sequencing data and around 80 million unique TCR sequences. In addition to the first cohort of around 670 subjects, a separate validation cohort of some 120 different subjects was used. In an earlier analysis of roughly 580 of the donors, high-throughput TCR beta sequencing was used to judge whether each TCR beta V gene segment behaved as functional or pseudogenic. The genetic ancestry cluster associated with self-reported Caucasian donors included about 81% of the roughly 380 genotyped donors. Typing coverage differed by locus: A, B, C, DRB1 and DQB1 were typed in about 629-640 donors, DQA1 in approximately 520, DPA1 in 606, and DPB1 in just under 480. Because of strong linkage in the cohort, four to six DR-DQ haplotypes were treated as single units for association and clustering. Every repertoire in the discovery cohort had been generated on one and the same sequencing platform. Genome-wide SNP genotypes for about three fifths of the roughly 670 donors were used in a later genetic analysis, which treated that subset as a discovery cohort. To predict cytomegalovirus infection status, the study combined high-throughput TCR immunosequencing, statistical association of individual TCRs with disease status, and machine learning. Study-level results and caveats: A later analysis found that TCR association rates varied across HLA loci, with DRB1 alleles showing the most associated TCRs and HLA-C alleles the fewest. The 87-base-pair reads could not distinguish some IMGT-functional V segments, including TRBV6-2 and TRBV6-3, so those segments were excluded. When HLA alleles, especially DR and DQ, strongly co-occurred, attributing TCR associations to individual alleles was difficult. Because counts were too low, some 16 rarely observed V segments, including chromosome 9 orphons, were excluded from the earlier analysis of a few hundred of the donors. Specific HLA alleles were associated with over 15,000 TCR beta sequences at a false discovery rate of 0.05 in a later analysis. According to the authors, the approach could potentially be generalized to other disease states and immunological phenotypes. A cluster of highly shared sequence variants was judged likely to be a technical artifact of the sequencing pipeline. The presence/absence analyses assumed that sequencing depth was roughly uniform across donors, and that assumption may not be true. CMV serostatus was the only immune exposure information available for the cohort. In an earlier analysis of around 500 of the donors, most TCR beta V segments appeared in productive rearrangements about 87% or about 30% of the time, broadly matching IMGT annotations. A later analysis reported that several top co-occurrence clusters appeared linked to parvovirus B19, influenza, CMV and Epstein-Barr virus. A further reported finding was that TCR beta sequences accurately predicted the HLA-A and HLA-B alleles for most subjects in the first cohort. Most CMV-associated TCR beta chains appeared to be HLA-restricted in a later analysis, and the HLA associations seemed to be driven largely by CMV exposure. In vitro tests confirmed that a few of the cytomegalovirus-associated TCR beta chains recognize cytomegalovirus antigens. In the study, about 150 TCR beta chains were listed as associated with cytomegalovirus. An association between a missense DCLRE1C variant and V-gene and J-gene trimming of TCR beta chains was found in a later genetic analysis and replicated in an independent cohort. Linkage disequilibrium might explain the correlated functional status among segregating V segments, but an unknown experimental factor could not be ruled out. A later genetic analysis reported fewer N-insertions in productive TCRs among donors in an Asian-associated ancestry cluster than the roughly 620-donor mean. Compared with equally common non-associated chains, HLA-associated TCR beta chains in a later analysis were more clonally expanded and had lower generation probabilities. Because some donors lacked HLA typing at each locus, the association tests relied only on the typed subset. Most TCR sequences were seen in very few donors, while some public TCRs were found in many individuals. Cytomegalovirus status was reported to be diagnosed by the classifier with high specificity and sensitivity in both the original and validation cohorts. Only TCR beta chains were sequenced in this cohort, and the absence of alpha or paired-chain data limited detectable features.

In total, 500 to 700 healthy bone marrow donors made up the cohort. Cohort members were all nominally healthy when sampled, although unrecorded immune exposures were likely present. The donor was CMV seronegative and was included in the group of 352 seronegative cohort members. A peripheral blood sample was provided by each donor, and peripheral blood mononuclear cells were used for TCR beta sequencing. The Qiagen DNeasy Blood Extraction Kit was used to extract genomic DNA from the blood cell samples. Points on this clone: Its antigen is not yet known. No base qualities exist here, and no much larger clone lies one base off it. Other DNA sequences within the sample encode an identical CDR3.

From cysteine to phenylalanine, the CDR3 is 13 amino acids long. Kept here is only the CDR3 DNA, which spans 39 bases and is read in frame from base 1. The germline V gene encodes CDR1 LNHDA and CDR2 SQIVND (reference sequence). Relative to germline, V is missing 5 bases and J is missing 7 bases, with 1 base of the junction outside any gene match. Receptor libraries were prepared by the immunoSEQ multiplex PCR assay. For the multiplex PCR, a mixture combining 60 forward primers for TCR Vbeta segments and 13 reverse primers for TCR Jbeta segments was used. The CDR3 region of rearranged TCR beta genes was amplified from genomic DNA with a multiplex PCR assay. The amplified TCR beta libraries were sequenced on the Illumina HiSeq System as 87-base-pair reads. On the study's bioinformatics: In a later analysis, roughly 80 million unique TCR beta chains were counted across the roughly 610 repertoires, and about 10 million of these chains were shared by at least two donors. A nearest-neighbor algorithm error-corrected the raw reads and collapsed the reads into unique sequences, merging closely related sequences to remove PCR and sequencing errors. To assign V, D and J gene segments, CDR3 sequences were aligned to IMGT reference sequences. For a sequence to be retained, at least a six-nucleotide match to both a V gene segment and a J gene segment was required. Rearrangements were classified as productive when the CDR3 lacked stop codons and remained in frame with V and J, and all other rearrangements were classified as non-productive. Following IMGT convention, CDR3 was defined as the stretch from the second conserved V-encoded cysteine to the conserved J-encoded phenylalanine. In an earlier analysis of approximately 590 of the donors, sequences lacking an unambiguous match to a single V gene segment were excluded. An earlier analysis of a few hundred of the donors classified V segments as functional when productive rearrangements were above 56.7% and as segregating when the standard deviation between donors was above 5%. A statistical classification framework was built for diagnosing cytomegalovirus status from the catalog of TCR beta chain sequences. In a later analysis, V and J genes were assigned by comparing TCR nucleotide sequences against IMGT/GENE-DB human TR gene sequences. Using the TCRdist pipeline, a later analysis assigned CDR3 sequences along with most-parsimonious VDJ recombination scenarios. A later analysis defined each TCR beta chain by its CDR3 amino acid sequence plus V-gene family, and excluded reads lacking a unique V-gene family. In a later analysis, 500 to 700 highly shared, low-generation-probability nucleotide sequences were removed to address suspected cross-contamination and a sequencing artifact. In a later analysis, a clonal expansion index was calculated for each public chain from normalized within-repertoire ranks of inferred template counts. In a later analysis, generation probabilities were computed with a VDJ recombination model fitted to out-of-frame rearrangements, and the resulting probabilities were checked against IGoR. Hypergeometric tests were used in a later analysis to score TCR-TCR, TCR-HLA and TCR-CMV co-occurrence, with a repertoire-size bias correction applied to the TCR pairs. False discovery rates were estimated in a later analysis by permuting HLA or CMV assignments 20 times. In a later analysis, co-occurring TCRs were grouped using DBSCAN, with TCRdist sequence similarity added in when clustering inside HLA-allele-positive subsets. Co-occurrence clustering excluded repertoires with fewer than 30,000 or more than 120,000 public chains, plus five with anomalous nucleotide sharing. TCRdb stores this immuneACCESS table with in-frame sequences only. Part of the clones is absent; in the studies checked, under half of the shortfall reflects unresolved V genes, and no reason is known for the rest. V and J calls and clone size are those listed in that table; D and trimming were worked out from the DNA. The sample table contains about 170,000 clones; only one count was recorded for approximately 81% of them. The top ten clones comprise about 1.6% of the sample.

The sequence joins TRBV19 to TRBJ1-4; 10 of the junction bases match TRBD1. The receptor's source is a male donor in good health and CMV-seronegative. Material for sequencing was PBMCs. The sequenced DNA: TGTGCCAGTAGTTGGACAGGGGGTGAAAAACTGTTTTTT. Its product reads: CASSWTGGEKLFF.